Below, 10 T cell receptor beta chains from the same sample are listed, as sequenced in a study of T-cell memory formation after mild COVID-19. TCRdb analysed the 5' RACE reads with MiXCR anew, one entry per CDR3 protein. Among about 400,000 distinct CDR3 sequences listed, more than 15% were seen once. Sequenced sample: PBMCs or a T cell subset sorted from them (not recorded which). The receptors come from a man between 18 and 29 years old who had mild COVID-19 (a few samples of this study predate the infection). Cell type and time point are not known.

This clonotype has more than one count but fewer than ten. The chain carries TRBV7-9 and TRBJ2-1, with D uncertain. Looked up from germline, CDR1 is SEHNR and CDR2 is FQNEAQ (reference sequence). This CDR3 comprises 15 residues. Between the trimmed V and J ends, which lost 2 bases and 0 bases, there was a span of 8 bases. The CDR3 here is CASSLLGNSYNEQFF. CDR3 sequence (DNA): TGTGCCAGCAGCTTACTGGGGAACTCCTACAATGAGCAGTTCTTC. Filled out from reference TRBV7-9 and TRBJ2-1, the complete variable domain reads DTGVSQNPRHKITKRGQNVTFRCDPISEHNRLYWYRQTLGQGPEFLTYFQNEAQLEKSRLLSDRFSAERPKGSFSTLEIQRTEQGDSAMYLCASSLLGNSYNEQFFGPGTRLTVL.

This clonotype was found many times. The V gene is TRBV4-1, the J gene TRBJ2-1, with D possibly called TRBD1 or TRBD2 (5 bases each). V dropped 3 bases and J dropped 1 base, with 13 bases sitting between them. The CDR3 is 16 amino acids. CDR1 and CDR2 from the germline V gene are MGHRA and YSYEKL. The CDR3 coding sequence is TGCGCCAGCAGCCAGGAGGTGGGACCGTCCTACAATGAGCAGTTCTTC. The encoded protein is CASSQEVGPSYNEQFF.

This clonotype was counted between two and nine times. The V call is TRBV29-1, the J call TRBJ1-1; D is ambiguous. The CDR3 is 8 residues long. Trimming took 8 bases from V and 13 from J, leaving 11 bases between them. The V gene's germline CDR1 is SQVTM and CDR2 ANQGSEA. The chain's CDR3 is CSIGASFF. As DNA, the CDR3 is TGCAGCATTGGCGCTAGTTTCTTT.

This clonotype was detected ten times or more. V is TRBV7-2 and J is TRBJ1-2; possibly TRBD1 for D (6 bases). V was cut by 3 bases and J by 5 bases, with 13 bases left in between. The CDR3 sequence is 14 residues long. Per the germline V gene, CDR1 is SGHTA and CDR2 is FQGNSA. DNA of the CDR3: TGTGCCAGCAGCTTGTGGACAGAGGGGTATGGCTACACCTTC. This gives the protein CASSLWTEGYGYTF. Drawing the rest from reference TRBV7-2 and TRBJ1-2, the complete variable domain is GAGVSQSPSNKVTEKGKDVELRCDPISGHTALYWYRQSLGQGLEFLIYFQGNSAPDKSGLPSDRFSAERTGGSVSTLTIQRTQQEDSAVYLCASSLWTEGYGYTFGSGTRLTVV.

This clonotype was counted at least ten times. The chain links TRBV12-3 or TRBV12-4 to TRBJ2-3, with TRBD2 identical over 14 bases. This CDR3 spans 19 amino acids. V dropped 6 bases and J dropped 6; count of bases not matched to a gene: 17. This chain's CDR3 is CASRTDYVGLAGASDTQYF. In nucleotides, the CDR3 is TGTGCCAGCAGGACCGATTACGTGGGACTAGCGGGGGCTTCGGATACGCAGTATTTT.

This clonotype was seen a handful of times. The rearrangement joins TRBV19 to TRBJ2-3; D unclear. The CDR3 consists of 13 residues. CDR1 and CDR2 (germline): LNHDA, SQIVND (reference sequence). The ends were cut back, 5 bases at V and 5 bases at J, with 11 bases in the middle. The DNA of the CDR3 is TGTGCCAGTAGTTTGCGAAGTGGAGATACGCAGTATTTT. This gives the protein CASSLRSGDTQYF.

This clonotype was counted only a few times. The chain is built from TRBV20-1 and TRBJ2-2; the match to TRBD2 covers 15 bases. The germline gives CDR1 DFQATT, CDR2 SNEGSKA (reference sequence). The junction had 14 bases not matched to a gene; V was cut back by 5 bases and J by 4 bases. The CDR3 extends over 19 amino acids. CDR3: CSAPKGLAGGSRVTGELFF. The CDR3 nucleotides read TGCAGTGCTCCAAAGGGACTAGCGGGGGGATCGCGAGTCACCGGGGAGCTGTTTTTT.

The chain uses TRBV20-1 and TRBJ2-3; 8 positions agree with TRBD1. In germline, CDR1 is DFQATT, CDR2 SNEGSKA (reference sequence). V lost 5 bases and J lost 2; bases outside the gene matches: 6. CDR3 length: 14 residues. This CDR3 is CSARGTGTTDTQYF. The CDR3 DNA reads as TGCAGTGCTCGTGGGACAGGCACCACAGATACGCAGTATTTT.

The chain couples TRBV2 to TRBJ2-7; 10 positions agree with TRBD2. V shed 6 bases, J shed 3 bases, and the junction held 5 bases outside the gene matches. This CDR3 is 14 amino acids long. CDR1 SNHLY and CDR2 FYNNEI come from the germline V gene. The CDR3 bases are TGTGCCAGCAGAGGGTCTAGCGGGGGCTACGAGCAGTACGTC. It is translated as CASRGSSGGYEQYV.

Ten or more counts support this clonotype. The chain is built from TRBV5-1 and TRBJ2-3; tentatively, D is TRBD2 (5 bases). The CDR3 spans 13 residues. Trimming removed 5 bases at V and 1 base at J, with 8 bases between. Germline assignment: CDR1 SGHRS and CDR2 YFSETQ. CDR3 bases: TGCGCCAGCAGGCCCGGGGGCACAGATACGCAGTATTTT. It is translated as CASRPGGTDTQYF.